This TCR beta chain appears in the sequencing data of a study of identical twins. The CDR3 is made up of 17 amino acids. The ends lost 0 bases at V and 6 bases at J; junction bases unmatched: 13. CDR1 and CDR2 from the germline V gene are DFQATT and SNEGSKA (reference sequence). TCRdb reprocessed the 5' RACE reads with MiXCR, giving one entry per CDR3 protein. This repertoire shows 400,000 to 550,000 distinct CDR3 sequences, less than 25% found once; its top ten account for 2.9%. The sample also formed part of further work on T cells expressing NK-cell markers. That paper states: The TCR beta repertoires originated in sorted CD3+CD56+NKG2C+, CD3+CD56+NKG2C- and CD3+CD56-NKG2C+ T cells.

Source material: CD4+ T cells sorted from blood. V is TRBV20-1 and J is TRBJ2-3, with 9 bases identical to TRBD2. The TCR was taken from a woman younger than 35 in good health. The CDR3 DNA is TGCAGTGCTAGAGATCTGGAGGTTGGACTAGCGTTGGATACGCAGTATTTT. It encodes CSARDLEVGLALDTQYF.